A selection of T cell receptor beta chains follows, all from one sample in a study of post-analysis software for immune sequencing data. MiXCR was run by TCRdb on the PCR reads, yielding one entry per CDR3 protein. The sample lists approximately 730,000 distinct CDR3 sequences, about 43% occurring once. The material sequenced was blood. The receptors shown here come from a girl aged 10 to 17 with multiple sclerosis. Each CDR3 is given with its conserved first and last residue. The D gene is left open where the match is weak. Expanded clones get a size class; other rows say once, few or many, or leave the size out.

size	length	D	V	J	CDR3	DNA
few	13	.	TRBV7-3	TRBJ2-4	CASSAFGGNIQYF	TGTGCCAGCAGCGCCTTTGGGGGAAACATTCAGTACTTC
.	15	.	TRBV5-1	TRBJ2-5	CASTLGHEKQETQYF	TGCGCCAGCACCTTGGGGCACGAAAAACAAGAGACCCAGTACTTC
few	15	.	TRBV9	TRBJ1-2	CASSRTQGGNYGYTF	TGTGCCAGCAGCCGGACCCAGGGAGGTAACTATGGCTACACCTTC
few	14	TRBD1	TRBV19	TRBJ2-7	CASRPGQGHYEQYF	TGTGCCAGTAGGCCGGGACAGGGACACTACGAGCAGTACTTC
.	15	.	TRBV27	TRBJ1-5	CASSLSWRPGQPQHF	TGTGCCAGCAGTTTATCGTGGAGACCAGGTCAGCCCCAGCATTTT
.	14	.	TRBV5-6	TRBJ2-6	CASTGLAGANVLTF	TGTGCCAGCACCGGACTGGCTGGGGCCAACGTCCTGACTTTC
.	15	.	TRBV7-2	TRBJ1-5	CASSLTGRSNQPQHF	TGTGCCAGCAGCTTAACCGGGAGGAGCAATCAGCCCCAGCATTTT
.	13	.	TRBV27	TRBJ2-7	CASGRISSYEQYF	TGTGCCAGCGGACGGATTAGCTCCTACGAGCAGTACTTC
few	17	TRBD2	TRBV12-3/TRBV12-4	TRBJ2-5	CAGSPGTSGRVGETQYF	TGTGCCGGCAGTCCCGGGACTAGCGGGAGGGTCGGAGAGACCCAGTACTTC
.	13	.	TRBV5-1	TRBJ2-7	CASGVTHPDEQYF	TGCGCCAGCGGGGTGACGCACCCGGACGAGCAGTACTTC
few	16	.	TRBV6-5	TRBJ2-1	CASSYSRTQQVNEQFF	TGTGCCAGCAGTTACTCGAGGACTCAACAGGTGAATGAGCAGTTCTTC
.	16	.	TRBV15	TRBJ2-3	CATSTQGGLWTDTQYF	TGTGCCACCAGCACCCAAGGGGGACTCTGGACAGATACGCAGTATTTT
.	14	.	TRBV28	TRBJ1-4	CASSFGARNEKLFF	TGTGCCAGCAGTTTTGGGGCCCGTAATGAAAAACTGTTTTTT
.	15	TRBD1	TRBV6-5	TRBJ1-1	CASSGTGVANTEAFF	TGTGCCAGCAGTGGCACAGGGGTGGCGAACACTGAAGCTTTCTTT
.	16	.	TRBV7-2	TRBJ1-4	CASSQGRPENNEKLFF	TGTGCCAGCAGCCAAGGTCGACCAGAGAATAATGAAAAACTGTTTTTT
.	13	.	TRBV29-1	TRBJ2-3	CSVAIRGTDTQYF	TGCAGCGTTGCCATTAGAGGCACAGATACGCAGTATTTT
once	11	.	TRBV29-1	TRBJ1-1	CSVGDSAEAFF	TGCAGCGTAGGGGATTCGGCTGAAGCTTTCTTT
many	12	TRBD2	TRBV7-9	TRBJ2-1	CASSLSGNEQFF	TGCGCCAGCAGCCTTAGCGGGAATGAGCAGTTCTTC
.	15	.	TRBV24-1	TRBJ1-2	CATSDPRVDNYGYTF	TGTGCCACCAGTGATCCCCGGGTTGACAACTATGGCTACACCTTC
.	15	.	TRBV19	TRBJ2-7	CASSKTGGPSYEQYF	TGTGCCAGTAGTAAGACAGGAGGGCCCTCCTACGAGCAGTACTTC
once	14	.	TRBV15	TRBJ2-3	CATSGGLFTDTQYF	TGTGCCACCAGCGGAGGACTTTTCACAGATACGCAGTATTTT
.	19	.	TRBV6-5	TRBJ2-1	CASSYWAGSGLGISDEQFF	TGTGCCAGCAGTTACTGGGCAGGGTCGGGACTGGGGATTTCCGATGAGCAGTTCTTC
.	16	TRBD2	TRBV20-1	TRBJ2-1	CSARRLAGGLHNEQFF	TGCAGTGCTAGACGACTAGCGGGAGGCTTACACAATGAGCAGTTCTTC
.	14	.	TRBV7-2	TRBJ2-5	CASSATSNQETQYF	TGTGCCAGCAGCGCTACTAGCAACCAAGAGACCCAGTACTTC
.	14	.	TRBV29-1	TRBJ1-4	CSVGTGVTNEKLFF	TGCAGCGTAGGAACGGGGGTCACTAATGAAAAACTGTTTTTT
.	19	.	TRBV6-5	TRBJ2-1	CASSYGGGEGATFGNEQFF	TGTGCCAGCAGTTACGGGGGCGGGGAGGGAGCCACCTTCGGGAATGAGCAGTTCTTC
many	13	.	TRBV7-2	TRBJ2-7	CASSLRAENEQYF	TGTGCCAGCAGCTTACGAGCCGAGAACGAGCAGTACTTC
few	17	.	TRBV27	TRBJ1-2	CASSLTRGGGTTYGYTF	TGCGCCAGCAGTTTAACTCGCGGGGGGGGGACTACCTATGGCTACACCTTC
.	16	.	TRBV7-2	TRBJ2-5	CASSLGGVFELRGQYF	TGTGCCAGCAGCTTAGGAGGAGTGTTCGAGCTGCGAGGGCAGTACTTC
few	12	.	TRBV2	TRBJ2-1	CASSEQLDEQFF	TGTGCCAGCAGTGAACAGTTGGATGAGCAGTTCTTC
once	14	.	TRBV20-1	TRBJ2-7	CSARRRDWVYEQYF	TGCAGTGCTAGGAGAAGGGACTGGGTATACGAGCAGTACTTC
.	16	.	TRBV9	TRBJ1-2	CASSEGSSQGNYGYTF	TGTGCCAGCAGCGAGGGCTCTTCCCAGGGGAACTATGGCTACACCTTC
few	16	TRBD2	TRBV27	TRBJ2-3	CASSPPGTSRAHTQYF	TGTGCCAGCAGTCCCCCGGGGACTAGCCGTGCACATACGCAGTATTTT
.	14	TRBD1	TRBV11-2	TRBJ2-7	CASSTGTGAYEQYF	TGTGCCAGCAGTACCGGGACAGGGGCCTACGAGCAGTACTTC
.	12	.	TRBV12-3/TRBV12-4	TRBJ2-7	CASSHLALGQYF	TGTGCCAGCAGCCACCTAGCTCTGGGGCAGTACTTC
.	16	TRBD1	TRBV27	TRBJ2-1	CASSLPPTGSYNEQFF	TGTGCCAGCAGTTTACCCCCGACAGGGTCCTACAATGAGCAGTTCTTC
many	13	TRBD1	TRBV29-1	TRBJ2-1	CSARDRGAYEQFF	TGCAGCGCCAGGGACAGGGGGGCATATGAGCAGTTCTTC
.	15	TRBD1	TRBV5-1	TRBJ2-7	CASSWSGTGSYEQYF	TGCGCCAGCAGCTGGTCCGGGACAGGGTCCTACGAGCAGTACTTC
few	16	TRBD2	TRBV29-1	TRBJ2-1	CSVDWFGTSVEGEQFF	TGCAGCGTTGATTGGTTCGGGACTAGCGTAGAGGGGGAGCAGTTCTTC
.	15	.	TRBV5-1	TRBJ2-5	CASSSERAAQETQYF	TGCGCCAGCAGCTCCGAGCGGGCAGCCCAAGAGACCCAGTACTTC
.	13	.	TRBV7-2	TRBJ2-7	CASSLVVPKQQYF	TGTGCCAGCAGCTTAGTGGTCCCAAAGCAGCAGTACTTC
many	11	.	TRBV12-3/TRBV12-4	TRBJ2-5	CASTLGETQYF	TGTGCCAGCACCCTCGGGGAGACCCAGTACTTC
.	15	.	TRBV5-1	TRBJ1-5	CASSRTGIGNQPQHF	TGCGCCAGCAGCAGAACAGGGATCGGTAATCAGCCCCAGCATTTT
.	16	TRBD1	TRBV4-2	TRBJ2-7	CASSPQEGTGHYEQYF	TGTGCCAGCAGCCCCCAGGAGGGGACAGGCCATTACGAGCAGTACTTC
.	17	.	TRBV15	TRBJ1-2	CATSSDGGTVGSRGYTF	TGTGCCACCAGCAGTGATGGAGGGACGGTGGGATCCCGTGGCTACACCTTC
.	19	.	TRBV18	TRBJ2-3	CASSPFWSSPYNSTDTQYF	TGTGCCAGCTCACCATTTTGGAGCAGTCCCTATAACAGCACAGATACGCAGTATTTT
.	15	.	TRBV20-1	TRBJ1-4	CSAQGGESTNEKLFF	TGCAGTGCTCAGGGAGGGGAGTCGACTAATGAAAAACTGTTTTTT